These T cell receptor beta chains were read from a single sample in a study of shared clonotypes between healthy human individuals. Assay: immunoSEQ multiplex PCR; the TCRdb copy retains only in-frame clones and omits some. Of roughly 1,500,000 clones in the sample, about 98.5% are singletons; the top ten hold about 0.35%. Material for sequencing was naive CD4+ T cells sorted from blood. These TCRs come from a man aged 30-40 years in good health. Both conserved end residues are part of each CDR3. Size tells how often a clone was seen (once, few, many) or the class of an expanded clone, and some rows leave it out.

clone size	V gene	J gene	CDR3 protein
.	TRBV28	TRBJ1-2	CASSSVGGHYGYTF
.	TRBV5-1	TRBJ2-3	CASSATGTNSDTQYF
.	TRBV6-1	TRBJ2-7	CASYNFFSYEQYF
.	TRBV18	TRBJ2-1	CASSLGLAEYNEQFF
.	TRBV11-3	TRBJ2-1	CASSTGSSYNEQFF
.	TRBV28	TRBJ2-7	CASSFPPSGTGRSYEQYF
.	TRBV6-6	TRBJ2-3	CASSYSREDTQYF
.	TRBV27	TRBJ2-5	CASSFHPSQGARQETQYF
.	TRBV15	TRBJ2-2	CATSSRLAGGPNTGELFF
.	TRBV7-2	TRBJ1-3	CASSFTGSPGNTIYF
.	TRBV5-1	TRBJ2-7	CASSEATGQGYEQYF
.	TRBV6-5	TRBJ2-7	CASSSGRGNSYEQYF
.	TRBV5-1	TRBJ2-7	CASSSGLAGGGSYEQYF
once	TRBV7-2	TRBJ2-5	CASSPGDSWVETQYF
.	TRBV19	TRBJ2-7	CASSARQGAYEQYF
.	TRBV18	TRBJ1-2	CASSPRGVGGYTF
.	TRBV18	TRBJ2-7	CASQFNRENNYEQYF
once	TRBV5-1	TRBJ1-1	CASSLRDRGAEAFF
once	TRBV27	TRBJ1-2	CASRPVDGLGGYTF
.	TRBV18	TRBJ1-2	CASSPSDSFELLYGYTF
.	TRBV4-1	TRBJ2-7	CASSQTSGSFYEQYF
.	TRBV7-8	TRBJ2-7	CASSLGIVGAYEQYF
.	TRBV5-1	TRBJ2-3	CASSSGFRDRERADTQYF
.	TRBV30	TRBJ2-7	CALDLGGRRYEQYF
.	TRBV30	TRBJ2-2	CAWSPGTNTGELFF
.	TRBV30	TRBJ2-5	CAWSLTQETQYF
.	TRBV30	TRBJ2-7	CAWSPTGRPSSYEQYF
.	TRBV19	TRBJ1-5	CASSMSYQPQHF
.	TRBV7-8	TRBJ2-3	CASSLGLSVIGLRTDTQYF
.	TRBV2	TRBJ1-1	CASKTDGNTEAFF
.	TRBV21-1	TRBJ2-7	CASSKPGTGRTYEQYF
once	TRBV5-1	TRBJ1-2	CASSLGGKIDYGYTF
once	TRBV6-5	TRBJ1-4	CASSPGQPEKLFF
.	TRBV7-8	TRBJ1-2	CASSSGQGIDGYTF
.	TRBV11-2	TRBJ2-1	CASSSRRNNEQFF
.	TRBV18	TRBJ2-7	CASSQRDSYEQYF
.	TRBV29-1	TRBJ2-7	CSVRTRDRTSYEQYF
once	TRBV10-3	TRBJ2-7	CAIRTGTSSYEQYF
.	TRBV13	TRBJ1-2	CASSLGRGINYGYTF
.	TRBV7-9	TRBJ2-7	CASSLAREGSSYEQYF
.	TRBV9	TRBJ1-2	CASSVGALTSGYTF
.	TRBV11-2	TRBJ2-5	CASSLTAGAETQYF
.	TRBV27	TRBJ2-1	CASSLSKGQGMISYNEQFF
once	TRBV4-3	TRBJ2-2	CASSQEARGAGELFF
.	TRBV10-2	TRBJ2-6	CASSYQGAGANVLTF
.	TRBV7-9	TRBJ2-1	CASSLVGERGRSEQFF
.	TRBV28	TRBJ1-5	CASRPGGPFNQPQHF
.	TRBV19	TRBJ2-7	CASSGPRDSSYEQYF
.	TRBV15	TRBJ1-1	CATSRDYRQTGRRFNTEAFF